This entry concerns a single TCR beta chain. Here immunoSEQ multiplex PCR was the method, and the copy in TCRdb shows in-frame clones only, minus some. This table has 450,000 to 650,000 clones, approximately 80% appearing once. The data stem from a study of shared T cell receptors in the human thymus. V was trimmed by 7 bases and J by 7 bases, leaving 23 bases between them. Looked up from germline, CDR1 is MNHEY and CDR2 is SMNVEV (reference sequence). This CDR3 is built from 15 residues. These data also formed part of another study, on human thymus T cells. As that report states: The donor group consisted of healthy Finnish infants who were having corrective surgery for congenital heart defects. From resections taken during corrective heart surgery, the thymus tissue was obtained. Use of V and J genes seemed skewed within the thymic and blood repertoires. The related literature has documented a marked overlap of thymic repertoires among unrelated individuals.

Sequencing was carried out using thymocytes. The sequence was obtained from a boy in the first two years of life with a congenital heart defect. This rearrangement joins TRBV27 to TRBJ2-7; a possible D gene is TRBD1 (6 bases). The CDR3 sequence is CASNAGTPTVKEQYF. DNA of the CDR3: TGTGCCAGCAACGCCGGGACACCCACCGTTAAGGAGCAGTACTTC.